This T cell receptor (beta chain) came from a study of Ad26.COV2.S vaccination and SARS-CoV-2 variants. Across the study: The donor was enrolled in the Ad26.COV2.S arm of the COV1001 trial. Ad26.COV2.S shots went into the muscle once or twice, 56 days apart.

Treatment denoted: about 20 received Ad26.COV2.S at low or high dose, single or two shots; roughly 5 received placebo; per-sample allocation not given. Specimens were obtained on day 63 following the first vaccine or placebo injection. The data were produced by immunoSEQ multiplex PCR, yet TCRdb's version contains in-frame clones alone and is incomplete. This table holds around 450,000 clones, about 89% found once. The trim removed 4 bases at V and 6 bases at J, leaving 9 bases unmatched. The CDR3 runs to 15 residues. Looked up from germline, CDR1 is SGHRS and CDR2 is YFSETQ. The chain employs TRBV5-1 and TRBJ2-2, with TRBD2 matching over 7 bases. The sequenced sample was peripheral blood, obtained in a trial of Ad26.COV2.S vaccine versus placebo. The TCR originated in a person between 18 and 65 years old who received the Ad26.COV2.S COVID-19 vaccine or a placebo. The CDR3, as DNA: TGCGCCAGCAGCCTAGGCAGGGCGGGGGCCGGGGAGCTGTTTTTT. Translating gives CASSLGRAGAGELFF. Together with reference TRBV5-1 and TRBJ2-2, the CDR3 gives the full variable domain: KAGVTQTPRYLIKTRGQQVTLSCSPISGHRSVSWYQQTPGQGLQFLFEYFSETQRNKGNFPGRFSGRQFSNSRSEMNVSTLELGDSALYLCASSLGRAGAGELFFGEGSRLTVL.